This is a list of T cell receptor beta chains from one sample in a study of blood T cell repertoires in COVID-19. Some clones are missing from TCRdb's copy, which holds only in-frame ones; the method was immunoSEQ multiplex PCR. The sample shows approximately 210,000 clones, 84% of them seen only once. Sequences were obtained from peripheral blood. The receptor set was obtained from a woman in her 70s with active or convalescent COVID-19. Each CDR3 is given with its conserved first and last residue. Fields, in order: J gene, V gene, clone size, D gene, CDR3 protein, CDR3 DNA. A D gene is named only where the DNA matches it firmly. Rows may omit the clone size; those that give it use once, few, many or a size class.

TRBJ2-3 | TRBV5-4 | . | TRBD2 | CASSLANLAGGTDTQYF | TGTGCCAGCAGCTTGGCGAATCTAGCGGGAGGGACAGATACGCAGTATTTT
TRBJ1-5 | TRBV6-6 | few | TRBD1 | CASSSTDRGSNQPQHF | TGTGCCAGCAGTTCAACCGACAGGGGTAGCAATCAGCCCCAGCATTTT
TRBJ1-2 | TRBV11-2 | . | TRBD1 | CASSPHGQGAPNYGYTF | TGTGCCAGCAGCCCCCACGGACAGGGGGCCCCTAACTATGGCTACACCTTC
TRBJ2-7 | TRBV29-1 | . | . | CSVDGTAGYEQYF | TGCAGCGTTGACGGGACAGCGGGCTACGAGCAGTACTTC
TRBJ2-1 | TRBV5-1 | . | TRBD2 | CASSLEGGRYNEQFF | TGCGCCAGCAGCTTGGAGGGAGGGAGGTACAATGAGCAGTTCTTC
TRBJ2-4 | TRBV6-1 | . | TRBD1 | CASSEAPRDRIVIAKNIQYF | TGTGCCAGCAGTGAAGCTCCTCGGGACAGGATCGTTATAGCCAAAAACATTCAGTACTTC
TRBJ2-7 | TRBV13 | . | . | CASSSPLRAYEQYF | TGTGCCAGCAGCTCCCCACTCCGGGCCTACGAGCAGTACTTC
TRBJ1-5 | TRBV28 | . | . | CASSSRIGGSNQPQHF | TGTGCCAGCAGTAGCCGTATAGGGGGTAGCAATCAGCCCCAGCATTTT
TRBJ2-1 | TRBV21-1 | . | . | CASSKVKGASGESKVPYNEQFF | TGTGCCAGCAGCAAAGTGAAGGGAGCTAGCGGGGAGTCAAAGGTACCCTACAATGAGCAGTTCTTC
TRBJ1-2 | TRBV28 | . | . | CASSLGQIYGYTF | TGTGCCAGCAGCTTAGGACAGATCTATGGCTACACCTTC
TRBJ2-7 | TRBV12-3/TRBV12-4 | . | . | CASSTGFYEQYF | TGTGCCAGCAGTACAGGGTTCTATGAGCAGTACTTC
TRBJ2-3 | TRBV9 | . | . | CASSVLPGSQGDTQYF | TGTGCCAGCAGCGTTCTGCCTGGATCTCAGGGAGATACGCAGTATTTT
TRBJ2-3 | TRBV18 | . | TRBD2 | CASSPLAAGVQDTQYF | TGTGCCAGCTCCCCCCTAGCAGCGGGAGTACAAGATACGCAGTATTTT
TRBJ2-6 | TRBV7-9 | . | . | CASSLDQPGAGANVLTF | TGTGCCAGCAGCTTAGATCAGCCCGGGGCTGGGGCCAACGTCCTGACTTTC
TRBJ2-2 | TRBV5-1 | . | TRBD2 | CASSFFPTSGANTGELFF | TGCGCCAGCAGCTTTTTCCCGACTAGCGGAGCGAACACCGGGGAGCTGTTTTTT
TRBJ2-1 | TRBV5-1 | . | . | CASSLRQGDYNEQFF | TGCGCCAGCAGCTTGCGGCAGGGTGACTACAATGAGCAGTTCTTC
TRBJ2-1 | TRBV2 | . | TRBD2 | CASRAGEWGNEQFF | TGTGCCAGCAGGGCGGGAGAGTGGGGAAATGAGCAGTTCTTC
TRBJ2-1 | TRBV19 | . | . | CASSIDEGYNEQFF | TGTGCCAGTAGTATAGATGAGGGTTACAATGAGCAGTTCTTC
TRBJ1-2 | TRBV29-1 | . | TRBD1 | CSVPKTGVWNGYTF | TGCAGCGTTCCAAAGACAGGGGTGTGGAATGGCTACACCTTC
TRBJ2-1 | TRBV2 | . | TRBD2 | CASSEGGLAGGTEQFF | TGTGCCAGCAGTGAAGGCGGGCTAGCGGGAGGTACGGAGCAGTTCTTC
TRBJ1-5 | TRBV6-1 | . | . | CASSESSVSGQHNQPQHF | TGTGCCAGCAGTGAGTCTTCCGTCTCGGGACAACACAATCAGCCCCAGCATTTT
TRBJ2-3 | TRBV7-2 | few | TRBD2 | CASSLESGSVDTQYF | TGTGCCAGCAGCTTAGAAAGCGGGAGCGTAGATACGCAGTATTTT
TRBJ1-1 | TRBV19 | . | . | CASSLRSGGVGTEAFF | TGTGCCAGTAGTTTACGATCAGGAGGGGTTGGAACTGAAGCTTTCTTT
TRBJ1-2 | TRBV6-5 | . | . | CASRTGFNGYTF | TGTGCCAGCCGAACGGGGTTTAATGGCTACACCTTC
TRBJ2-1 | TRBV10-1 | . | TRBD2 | CASSEAGGRASGEQFF | TGCGCCAGCAGTGAGGCTGGCGGGAGGGCCTCTGGTGAGCAGTTCTTC
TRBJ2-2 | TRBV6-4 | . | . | CASPDSFPNTGELFF | TGTGCCAGCCCTGACAGCTTCCCTAACACCGGGGAGCTGTTTTTT
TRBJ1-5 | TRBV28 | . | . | CASSSGHQPQHF | TGTGCCAGCAGTTCGGGTCACCAGCCCCAGCATTTT
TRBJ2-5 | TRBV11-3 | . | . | CASSLSYGETQYF | TGTGCCAGCAGCCTTAGCTACGGAGAGACCCAGTACTTC
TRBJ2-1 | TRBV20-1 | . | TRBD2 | CSAPTSGGQFF | TGCAGTGCTCCTACTAGCGGTGGGCAGTTCTTC
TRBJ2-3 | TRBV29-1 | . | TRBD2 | CSAGLARTDTQYF | TGCAGCGCCGGACTAGCCCGCACAGATACGCAGTATTTT
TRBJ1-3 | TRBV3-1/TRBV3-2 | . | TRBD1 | CASSLRRQGGFGSGNTIYF | TGTGCCAGCAGCTTACGCCGACAGGGGGGCTTCGGGTCTGGAAACACCATATATTTT
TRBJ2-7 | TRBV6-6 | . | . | CASSRERGYEQYF | TGTGCCAGCAGCCGGGAGAGGGGCTACGAGCAGTACTTC
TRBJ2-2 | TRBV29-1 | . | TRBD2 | CSAAAGGTNTGELFF | TGCAGCGCTGCAGCGGGAGGCACAAACACCGGGGAGCTGTTTTTT
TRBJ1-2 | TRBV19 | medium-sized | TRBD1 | CASSRDSYGYTF | TGTGCCAGTAGTAGGGACAGTTATGGCTACACCTTC
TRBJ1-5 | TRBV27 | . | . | CASSWGGSINQPQHF | TGTGCCAGCAGTTGGGGGGGTTCGATCAATCAGCCCCAGCATTTT
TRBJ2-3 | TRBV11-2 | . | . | CASSLGLDTDTQYF | TGTGCCAGCAGCCTGGGACTCGACACAGATACGCAGTATTTT
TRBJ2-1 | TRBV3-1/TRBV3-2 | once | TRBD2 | CASSQTGRAGNEQFF | TGTGCCAGCAGCCAAACCGGGAGGGCGGGCAATGAGCAGTTCTTC
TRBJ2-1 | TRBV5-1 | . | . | CASSATGPAYNEQFF | TGCGCCAGCAGCGCGACAGGTCCAGCCTACAATGAGCAGTTCTTC
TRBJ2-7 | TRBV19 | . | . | CASSSTGRSYEQYF | TGTGCCAGTAGTTCGACAGGAAGATCCTACGAGCAGTACTTC
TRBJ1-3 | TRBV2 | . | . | CASSEGQFSGNTIYF | TGTGCCAGCAGTGAGGGGCAGTTCTCTGGAAACACCATATATTTT
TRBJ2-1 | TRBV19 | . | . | CASSMSGYYNEQFF | TGTGCCAGTAGTATGAGCGGGTACTACAATGAGCAGTTCTTC
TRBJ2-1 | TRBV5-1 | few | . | CASSPSTGRDEQFF | TGCGCCAGCAGCCCTTCGACAGGACGGGACGAGCAGTTCTTC